The 3 T cell receptor beta chains presented below share a single source sample, sequenced in a study of blood T cells in healthy people across ages. A sample-barcoded 5' primer and a J-beta primer mix were used in a second PCR of about 7 to 12 cycles. TCRdb redid the calling of the 5' RACE reads with MiXCR, one entry per CDR3 protein. Among fewer than 800,000 distinct CDR3 sequences listed, under 25% were seen once. Sample: blood. These receptors originate from a man aged 65-85 years in good health.

The chain has TRBV7-2 and TRBJ2-1; D possibly corresponds to TRBD1 (5 bases). The CDR3 is made up of 13 amino acids. The germline CDR1 and CDR2 sequences are SGHTA and FQGNSA. Between the trimmed V and J ends, which lost 5 bases and 12 bases, there was a span of 17 bases. CDR3: CASSLNRLNVQFF. The DNA of the CDR3 is TGTGCCAGCAGCCTAAACAGGTTAAACGTGCAGTTCTTC.

This clonotype has a handful of counts. The chain joins TRBV12-3 or TRBV12-4 to TRBJ2-5, with TRBD2 matching 13 bases. This CDR3 has 16 amino acids. Losses at the gene ends were 7 bases for V and 2 bases for J; bases not matched to a gene: 7. CDR3 amino acids: CASKPPGLAGQETQYF. The CDR3 nucleotides are TGTGCCAGCAAACCGCCGGGACTAGCGGGACAAGAGACCCAGTACTTC.

This clonotype was observed a few times. This rearrangement joins TRBV7-9 to TRBJ1-2; D is uncertain. This CDR3 is built from 13 residues. The ends were cut back, 8 bases at V and 1 base at J, with 11 bases in the middle. CDR1 and CDR2 from the germline V gene are SEHNR and FQNEAQ (reference sequence). The CDR3 coding sequence is TGTGCCAGCGGCACGACAATTAACTATGGCTACACCTTC. This sequence encodes CASGTTINYGYTF.